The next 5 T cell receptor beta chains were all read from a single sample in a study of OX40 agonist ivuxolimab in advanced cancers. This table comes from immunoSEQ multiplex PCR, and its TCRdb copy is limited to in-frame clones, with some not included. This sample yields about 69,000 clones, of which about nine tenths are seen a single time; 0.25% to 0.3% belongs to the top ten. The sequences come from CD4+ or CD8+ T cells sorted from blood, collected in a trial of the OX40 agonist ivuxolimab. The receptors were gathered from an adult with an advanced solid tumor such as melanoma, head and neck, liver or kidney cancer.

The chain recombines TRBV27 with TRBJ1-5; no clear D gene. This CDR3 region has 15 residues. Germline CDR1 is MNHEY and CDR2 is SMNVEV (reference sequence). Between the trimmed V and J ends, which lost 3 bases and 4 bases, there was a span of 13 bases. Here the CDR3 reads CASSFSGLVNQPQHF. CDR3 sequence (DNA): TGTGCCAGCAGTTTTTCCGGACTTGTTAATCAGCCCCAGCATTTT.

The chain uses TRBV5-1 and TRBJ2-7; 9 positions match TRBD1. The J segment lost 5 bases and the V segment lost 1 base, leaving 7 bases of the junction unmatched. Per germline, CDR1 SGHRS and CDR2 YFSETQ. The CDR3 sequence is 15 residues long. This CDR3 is CASSLLGTGIHEQYF. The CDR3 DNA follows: TGCGCCAGCAGCTTGTTAGGGACAGGGATCCACGAGCAGTACTTC.

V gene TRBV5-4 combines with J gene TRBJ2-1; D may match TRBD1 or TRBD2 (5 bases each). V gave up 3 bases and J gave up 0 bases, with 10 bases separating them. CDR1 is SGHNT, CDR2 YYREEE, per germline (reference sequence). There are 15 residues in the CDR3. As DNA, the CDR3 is TGTGCCAGCAGCTCCCGGGGCGGCTCCTACAATGAGCAGTTCTTC. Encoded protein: CASSSRGGSYNEQFF.

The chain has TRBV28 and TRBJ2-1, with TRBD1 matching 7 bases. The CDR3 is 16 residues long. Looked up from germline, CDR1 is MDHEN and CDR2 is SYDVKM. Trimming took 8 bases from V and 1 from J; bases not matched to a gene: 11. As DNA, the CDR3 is TGTGCCAGCCGTGCAGAGGGGGCCCTATCCTACAATGAGCAGTTCTTC. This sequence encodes CASRAEGALSYNEQFF.

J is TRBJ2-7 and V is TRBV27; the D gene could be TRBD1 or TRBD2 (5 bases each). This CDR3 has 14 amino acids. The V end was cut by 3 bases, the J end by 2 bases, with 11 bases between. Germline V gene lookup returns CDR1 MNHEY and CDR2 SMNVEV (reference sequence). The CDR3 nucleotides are TGTGCCAGCAGTTTTGAGGGGAGTCCCTACGAGCAGTACTTC. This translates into CASSFEGSPYEQYF.